This T cell receptor beta chain comes out of a study of blood T cell repertoires in COVID-19 (dated by TCRdb to 2020 to 2021). Turning to the overall study: Samples from collaborators originated in the United States, Italy and Spain and spanned both the acute and convalescent phases of COVID-19. Where available, HLA class I and class II types were taken from metadata supplied by the sample provider and were not determined by assay-based typing. The prospective study material was composed of cDNA or gDNA derived from T cells, B-cell-depleted T cells, or PBMCs. Samples were obtained from the ongoing ImmuneRACE study (first 160 participants) and from 1,254 subjects provided by 6 global collaborators. The repertoires were released in a freely available public database intended as a resource for research on the immune response to SARS-CoV-2. The sample metadata nearly always contained a de-identified subject ID, COVID-19 status, age in years and sex. Deeply sampled blood TCRbeta repertoires from subjects exposed to, actively infected with, or recovered from COVID-19 were included in the dataset.

This clone was seen only a few times. The target of this receptor is not known. The record has no base qualities; no much larger clone is one base away. The immunoSEQ Assay, a bias-controlled multiplex PCR, was used to amplify TCRbeta CDR3 regions from genomic DNA. In the original analysis: Nucleated cell counts per sample were estimated from amplification of reference gene primers within the assay. Sequence reads were collapsed and filtered to measure the absolute abundance of every unique TCRbeta CDR3 rearrangement. For each sample, productive Simpson clonality was calculated as the square root of Simpson's diversity index across productive rearrangements. TCRdb retrieved this table from immuneACCESS and kept in-frame rearrangements only. Not all clones are present; in checked studies, unresolved V genes account for under half, and no reason is known for the remainder. Clone size and V and J calls were adopted from that table, with D and trimming inferred from the DNA. Present in this sample are about 54,000 clones, 82% of which were seen just once. Approximately 6.3% of the sample rests with the top ten.

V is clipped by 4 bases and J by 10 bases, and the sequence between their germline boundaries is 8 bases long. The CDR3, cysteine through phenylalanine, is 12 amino acids long. Only the CDR3 DNA is retained, 36 bases long and in frame from the first base. The germline V gene encodes CDR1 SNHLY and CDR2 FYNNEI. Collaborating institutions collected whole blood in K2EDTA tubes following their own protocols. For TCRbeta analysis, collaborator samples were shipped as frozen whole blood, as isolated PBMCs, or as DNA extracted from either sample type. Findings and caveats that apply to the study as a whole: How much clinical and demographic metadata was included differed by source and by participant, and the metadata was provided uncurated.

Sequencing was carried out using peripheral blood. The TCR originated in a human donor in a cohort sampled during active or convalescent COVID-19. This chain is built from TRBV2 and TRBJ1-6, with the D gene not clear enough to name. The CDR3 protein is CASSAMGSPLHF. Here is the DNA: TGTGCCAGCAGTGCGATGGGCTCACCCCTCCACTTT.